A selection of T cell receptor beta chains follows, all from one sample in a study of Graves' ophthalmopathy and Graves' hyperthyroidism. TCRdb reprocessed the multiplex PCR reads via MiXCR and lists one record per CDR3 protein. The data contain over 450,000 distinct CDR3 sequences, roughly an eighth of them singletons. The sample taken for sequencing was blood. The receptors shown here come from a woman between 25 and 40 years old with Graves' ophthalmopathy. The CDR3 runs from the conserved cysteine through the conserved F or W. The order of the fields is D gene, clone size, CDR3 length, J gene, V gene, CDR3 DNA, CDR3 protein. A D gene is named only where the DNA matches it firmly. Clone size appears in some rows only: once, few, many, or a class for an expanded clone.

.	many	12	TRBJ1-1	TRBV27	TGTGCCACCAGTAAAGGGGGCACTGAAGCTTTCTTT	CATSKGGTEAFF
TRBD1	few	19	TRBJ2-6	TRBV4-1	TGCGCCAGCAGCCAAGCCCTTAGACAGGGGGGAGCCGGGGCCAACGTCCTGACTTTC	CASSQALRQGGAGANVLTF
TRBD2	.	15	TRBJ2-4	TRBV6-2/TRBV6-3	TGTGCCAGCAGTTATATGCTAGCGGGAGCCCCTATTCAGTACTTC	CASSYMLAGAPIQYF
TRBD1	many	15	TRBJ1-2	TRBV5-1	TGCGCCAGCAGCTTGGGTGACAGGGGGCCGTATGGCTACACCTTC	CASSLGDRGPYGYTF
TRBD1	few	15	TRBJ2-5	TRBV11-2	TGTGCCAGCAGCCCAGGACAGGTGGGCCAAGAGACCCAGTACTTC	CASSPGQVGQETQYF
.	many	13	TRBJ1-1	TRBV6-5	TGTGCCAGCAGTTCCCAGGGGATCGGTGAAGCTTTCTTT	CASSSQGIGEAFF
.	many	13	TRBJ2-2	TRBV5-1	TGCGCCAGCAGCTTAGACTATACCGGGGAGCTGTTTTTT	CASSLDYTGELFF
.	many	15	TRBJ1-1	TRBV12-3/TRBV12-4	TGTGCCAGCAGTCCCAGTCGGCAGACGAACACTGAAGCTTTCTTT	CASSPSRQTNTEAFF
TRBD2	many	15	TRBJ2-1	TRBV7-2	TGTGCCAGCCGACTAGCGGGGAACTCCTACAATGAGCAGTTCTTC	CASRLAGNSYNEQFF
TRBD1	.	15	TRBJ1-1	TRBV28	TGTGCCAGCATCGGAGCAGGGGGAGAGAACACTGAAGCTTTCTTT	CASIGAGGENTEAFF
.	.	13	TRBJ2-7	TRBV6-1	TGTGCCAGCAGAAACGCAGGGAGCTACGAGCAGTACTTC	CASRNAGSYEQYF
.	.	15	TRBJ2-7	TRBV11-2	TGTGCCAGCAGCTTAATCCCCGATAACTCCTACGAGCAGTACTTC	CASSLIPDNSYEQYF
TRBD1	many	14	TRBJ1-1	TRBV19	TGTGCCAGTAGGCCGGGACAGACGAACACTGAAGCTTTCTTT	CASRPGQTNTEAFF
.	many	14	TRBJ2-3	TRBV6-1	TGTGCCAGCAATCGGGGCTCTAGCACAGATACGCAGTATTTT	CASNRGSSTDTQYF
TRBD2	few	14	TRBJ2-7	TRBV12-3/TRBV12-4	TGTGCCAGCAGTTCAGCGGGAGGGCCGGGGGAGCAGTACTTC	CASSSAGGPGEQYF
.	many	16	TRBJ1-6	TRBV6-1	TGTGCCAGCAGTGACGCCTCGGGGGCGTATAATTCACCCCTCCACTTT	CASSDASGAYNSPLHF
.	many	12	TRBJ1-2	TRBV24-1	TGTGCCACACAAGGCAGATCCTATGGCTACACCTTC	CATQGRSYGYTF
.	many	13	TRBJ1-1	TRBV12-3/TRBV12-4	TGTGCCAGCAGTTTGAACGGGAACACTGAAGCTTTCTTT	CASSLNGNTEAFF
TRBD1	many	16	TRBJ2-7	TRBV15	TGTGCCACCAGCAGAGATGACAGGGACCTAACCTACGAGCAGTACTTC	CATSRDDRDLTYEQYF
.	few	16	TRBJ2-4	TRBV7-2	TGTGCCAGCAGCTTAATTGCTGGAGTAGCCAAAAACATTAAGTACTTC	CASSLIAGVAKNIKYF
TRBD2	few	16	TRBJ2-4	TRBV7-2	TGTGCCAGCAGCTTAACTAGCGGGAGAGGTAGAAACATTCAGTACTTC	CASSLTSGRGRNIQYF
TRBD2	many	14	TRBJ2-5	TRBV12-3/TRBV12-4	TGTGCCAGCAGGAGGCGGGAGGGCCAAGAGACCCAGTACTTC	CASRRREGQETQYF
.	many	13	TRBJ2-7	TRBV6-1	TGTGCCAGCACCAATGGTCCCGCGGGCTTCCTGTACTTC	CASTNGPAGFLYF
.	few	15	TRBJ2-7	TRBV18	TGTGCCAGCTCACCACCCCCCAGGGTCTCCCACGAGCAGTACTTC	CASSPPPRVSHEQYF
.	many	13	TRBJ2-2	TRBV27	TGTGCCAGCAGACAACTAAACACCGGGGAGCTGTTTTTT	CASRQLNTGELFF
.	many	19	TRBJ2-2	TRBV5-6	TGTGCCAGCAGCGCCCACGGTTGGGGGACCTCCGCGAACACCGGGGAGCTGTTTTTT	CASSAHGWGTSANTGELFF
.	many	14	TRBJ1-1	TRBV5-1	TGCGCCAGCAGCCCGACGTGGGATTACACTGAAGCTTTCTTT	CASSPTWDYTEAFF
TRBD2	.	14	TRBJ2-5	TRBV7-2	TGTGCCAGCAGCTCCGGGACTAGCTACGAGACCCAGTACTTC	CASSSGTSYETQYF
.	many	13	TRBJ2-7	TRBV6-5	TGTGCCAGCAGATCAGGAAGGGCCTACGAGCAGTACTTC	CASRSGRAYEQYF
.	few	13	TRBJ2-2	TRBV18	TGTGCCAGCTCACCCTTCGGCGGCGGGGAGCTGTTTTTT	CASSPFGGGELFF
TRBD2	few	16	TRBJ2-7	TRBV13	TGTGCCAGCAGCTTAGGCAGTCTAGCGGGAGCGCTTGAGCAGTGCTTC	CASSLGSLAGALEQCF
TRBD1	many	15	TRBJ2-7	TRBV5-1	TGCGCCAGCAGCTTGGATGGGACAGGGTCCTACGAGCAGTACTTC	CASSLDGTGSYEQYF
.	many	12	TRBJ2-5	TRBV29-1	TGCAGCGGAGAGAAGAGCGGGGAGACCCAGTACTTC	CSGEKSGETQYF
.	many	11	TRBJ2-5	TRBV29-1	TGCAGCGTGCAGGGGGGCGAGACCCAGTACTTC	CSVQGGETQYF
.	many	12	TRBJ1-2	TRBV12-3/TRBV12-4	TGTGCCAGCAGTTTAATCGGGTATGGCTACACCTTC	CASSLIGYGYTF
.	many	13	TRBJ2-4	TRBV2	TGTGCCAGCAATGGTATAGCCAAAAACATTCAGTACTTC	CASNGIAKNIQYF
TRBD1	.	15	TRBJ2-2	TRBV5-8	TGTGCCAGCAGCAGAAAGACAGGGGACACCGGGGAGCTGTTTTTT	CASSRKTGDTGELFF
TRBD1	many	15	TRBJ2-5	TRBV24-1	TGTGCCACCAGTGATCGGGACAGGGAGGGTGAGACCCAGTACTTC	CATSDRDREGETQYF
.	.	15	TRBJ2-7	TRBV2	TGTGCCAGCAATCATGGGGCGGACCTCTCCTACGAGCAGTACTTC	CASNHGADLSYEQYF
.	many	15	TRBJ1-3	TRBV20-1	TGCAGTGCTAGATTAAATTGGGTCTCTGGAAACACCATATATTTT	CSARLNWVSGNTIYF
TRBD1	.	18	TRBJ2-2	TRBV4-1	TGCGCCAGCAGCCCGCCAATAAGGGGGCGGTCTGGGACCGGGGAGCTGTTTTTT	CASSPPIRGRSGTGELFF
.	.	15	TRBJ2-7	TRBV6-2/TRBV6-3	TGTGCCAGCAGTCGAAGGACGCGAGGGGCCTACGAGCAGTACTTC	CASSRRTRGAYEQYF
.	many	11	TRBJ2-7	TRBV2	TGTGCCAGCAGTTTCAGCGACGAGCAGTACTTC	CASSFSDEQYF
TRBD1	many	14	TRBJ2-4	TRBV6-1	TGTGCCAGCAGGGTGACAGGGCGCAAAAACATTCAGTACTTC	CASRVTGRKNIQYF
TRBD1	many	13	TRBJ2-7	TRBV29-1	TGCAGCGTTTCCGTGACAGGGGGCGGCGAGCAGTACTTC	CSVSVTGGGEQYF
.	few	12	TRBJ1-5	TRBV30	TGTGCCCTGGAAGTTGGGGGGAGGCCCCAGCATTTT	CALEVGGRPQHF
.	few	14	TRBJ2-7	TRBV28	TGTGCCAGCAGACGCCGGTTGGACGTCAACGAGCAGTACTTC	CASRRRLDVNEQYF
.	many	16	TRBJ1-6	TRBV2	TGTGCCAGCAGTTCGCCTCGGGACCAAGAGGATTCACCCCTCCACTTT	CASSSPRDQEDSPLHF
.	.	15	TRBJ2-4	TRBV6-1	TGTGCCAGCAGTGCTGGGACCTCTGGCATGATTGTCCAGTACTTC	CASSAGTSGMIVQYF
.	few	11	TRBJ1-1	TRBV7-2	TGTGCCAGCAGACGTGGGGCTGAAGCTTTCTTT	CASRRGAEAFF
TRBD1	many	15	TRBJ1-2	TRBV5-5	TGTGCCAGCAGCTTGGGGGACAGAGTTAACTATGGCTACACCTTC	CASSLGDRVNYGYTF
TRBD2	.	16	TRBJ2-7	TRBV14	TGTGCCAGCAGCCAAACGGCGGCGGGAGGGATCTACGAGCAGTACTTC	CASSQTAAGGIYEQYF